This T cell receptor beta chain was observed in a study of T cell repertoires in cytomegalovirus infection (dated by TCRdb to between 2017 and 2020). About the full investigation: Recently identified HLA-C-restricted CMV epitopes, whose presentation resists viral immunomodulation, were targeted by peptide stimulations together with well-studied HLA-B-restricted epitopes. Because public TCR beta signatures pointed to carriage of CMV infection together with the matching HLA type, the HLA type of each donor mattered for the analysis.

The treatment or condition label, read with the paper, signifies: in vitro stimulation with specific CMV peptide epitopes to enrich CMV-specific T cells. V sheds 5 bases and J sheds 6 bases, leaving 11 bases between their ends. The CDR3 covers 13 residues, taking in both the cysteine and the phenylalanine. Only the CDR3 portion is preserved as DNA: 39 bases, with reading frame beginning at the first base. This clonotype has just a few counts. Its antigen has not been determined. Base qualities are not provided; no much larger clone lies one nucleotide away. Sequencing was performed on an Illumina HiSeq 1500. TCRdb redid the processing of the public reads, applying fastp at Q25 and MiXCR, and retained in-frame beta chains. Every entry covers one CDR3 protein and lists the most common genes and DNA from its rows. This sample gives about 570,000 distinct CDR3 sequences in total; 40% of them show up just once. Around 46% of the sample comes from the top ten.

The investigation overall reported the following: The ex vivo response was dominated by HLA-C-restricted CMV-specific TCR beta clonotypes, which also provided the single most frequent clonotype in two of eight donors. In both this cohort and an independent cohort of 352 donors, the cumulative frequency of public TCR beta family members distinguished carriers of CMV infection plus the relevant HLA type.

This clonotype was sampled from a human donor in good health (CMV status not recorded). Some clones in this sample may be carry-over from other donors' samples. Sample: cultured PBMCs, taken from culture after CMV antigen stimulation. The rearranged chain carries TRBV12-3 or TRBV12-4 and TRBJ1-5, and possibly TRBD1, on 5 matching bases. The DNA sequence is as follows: TGTGCCAGCAGTAGGGACGTGAGTCAGCCCCAGCATTTT. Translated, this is CASSRDVSQPQHF.